Sequencing of this T cell receptor (beta chain) was carried out in a study of OX40 agonist ivuxolimab in advanced cancers. Profiled with immunoSEQ multiplex PCR; TCRdb holds only in-frame clones, not every one. Of 28,000 or so clones in the sample, 80% were seen once. Worth noting for this clone: Its specificity is not known.

Study results and caveats: The study did not work out the antigen specificity of the expanded peripheral T cells.

The V and J ends lost 3 bases and 10 bases, in that order; junction bases with no gene match: 7. Germline lookup yields CDR1 MGHRA and CDR2 YSYEKL. The CDR3 length is 14 residues. The V call is TRBV4-1, the J call TRBJ1-2; 11 nucleotides agree with TRBD1. Material: CD4+ or CD8+ T cells sorted from blood, obtained in a trial of the OX40 agonist ivuxolimab. This TCR was sampled from an adult with an advanced solid tumor such as melanoma, head and neck, liver or kidney cancer. The CDR3 DNA sequence: TGCGCCAGCAGCCATGGGAGGGACAGGGGGTTCTACACCTTC. This translates into CASSHGRDRGFYTF.